Shown below are 30 T cell receptor beta chains from a single sample sequenced in a study of blood T cell repertoires in COVID-19. Only in-frame clones appear in the TCRdb table, and some are missing; sequencing was by immunoSEQ multiplex PCR. The sample carries about 310,000 clones, 89% recorded once. The sample comprised PBMCs or T cells enriched from blood (not recorded which). All receptors derive from a woman between 40 and 50 years old who had recovered from COVID-19.

This clone was seen once. This sequence joins TRBV24-1 and TRBJ2-7, with TRBD2 matching 9 bases. Losses at the gene ends were 0 bases for V and 5 bases for J; bases not matched to a gene: 7. The length of the CDR3 is 16 residues. Per germline, CDR1 KGHDR and CDR2 SFDVKD. DNA for the CDR3: TGTGCCACCAGTGATTTGCTGCGCGGGAGGGAGGACGAGCAGTACTTC. Its protein is CATSDLLRGREDEQYF.

V gene TRBV19 combines with J gene TRBJ1-5; D may be TRBD1 (6 bases). Germline V gives CDR1 LNHDA, CDR2 SQIVND (reference sequence). The V end was cut by 3 bases, the J end by 5 bases, with 17 bases between. The CDR3 totals 16 residues. In DNA, the CDR3 is TGTGCCAGTAGTATCCCCACAGGGTATGTGGATCAGCCCCAGCATTTT. The encoded protein is CASSIPTGYVDQPQHF.

CDR3 bases: TGTGCCAGCGGGGGACTAGCGAACACCGGGGAGCTGTTTTTT. Amino acids: CASGGLANTGELFF. The chain combines TRBV11-2 with TRBJ2-2, with 8 bases matching TRBD2. Germline CDR1 and CDR2: SGHAT and FQNNGV. The junction had 2 bases not matched to a gene; V was cut back by 8 bases and J by 0 bases. This CDR3 is 14 amino acids long.

The chain recombines TRBV29-1 with TRBJ2-1; TRBD2 is a possible D gene (6 bases). CDR1 is SQVTM and CDR2 is ANQGSEA in the germline V gene. The CDR3 contains 12 residues. The V gene lost 6 bases and the J gene lost 6 bases, with 12 bases spanning the gap. The CDR3 region has the DNA TGCAGCGTCCTAGCCGGGAGCAATGAGCAGTTCTTC. It is translated as CSVLAGSNEQFF.

The chain links TRBV5-1 to TRBJ1-4, with a possible D match to TRBD1 (6 bases). Germline loops: CDR1 SGHRS, CDR2 YFSETQ. V lost 0 bases, J lost 0 bases, and 18 bases lay in between. This CDR3 has 19 residues. CDR3 sequence: CASSLALDSRSSTNEKLFF. The DNA of the CDR3 is TGCGCCAGCAGCTTGGCCCTGGACAGTAGAAGTTCAACTAATGAAAAACTGTTTTTT. The whole variable domain, remainder taken from reference TRBV5-1 and TRBJ1-4, is KAGVTQTPRYLIKTRGQQVTLSCSPISGHRSVSWYQQTPGQGLQFLFEYFSETQRNKGNFPGRFSGRQFSNSRSEMNVSTLELGDSALYLCASSLALDSRSSTNEKLFFGSGTQLSVL.

The chain is built from TRBV12-3 or TRBV12-4 and TRBJ2-1; the D gene is possibly TRBD1 (7 bases). Trimming removed 2 bases at V and 9 bases at J, with 8 bases between. The CDR3 runs to 12 residues. The CDR3 DNA sequence: TGTGCCAGCAGTTTACAGGGGGGTGAGCAGTTCTTC. Protein product: CASSLQGGEQFF.

This chain uses TRBV9 with TRBJ2-1; the match to TRBD2 covers 8 bases. CDR1 is SGDLS and CDR2 is YYNGEE in the germline V gene. The CDR3 runs 13 residues. V trimming: 6 bases; J trimming: 9 bases; junction bases outside the gene matches: 8. CDR3 DNA: TGTGCCAGCACCTACGGGGGGGGAGGTGAGCAGTTCTTC. As protein: CASTYGGGGEQFF.

The chain is built from TRBV6-5 and TRBJ2-5; 7 bases map to TRBD2. Germline values: CDR1 MNHEY, CDR2 SVGAGI. V lost 4 bases to trimming and J lost 2 bases; unmatched junction nucleotides: 4. CDR3 length: 14 amino acids. In DNA form, the CDR3 reads TGTGCCAGCAGTTCCCCCGGGGGGCAAGAGACCCAGTACTTC. The encoded protein is CASSSPGGQETQYF.

This rearrangement joins TRBV6-5 to TRBJ2-3, with 7 positions matching TRBD1. Losses at the gene ends were 7 bases for V and 9 bases for J; bases not matched to a gene: 4. CDR1 and CDR2 from the germline V gene are MNHEY and SVGAGI. The CDR3 has 11 residues. The CDR3 spells CASTRQGTQYF. The CDR3, as DNA: TGTGCCAGCACTCGACAGGGCACGCAGTATTTT.

The chain employs TRBV6-5 and TRBJ2-5, with 8 bases that match TRBD1. CDR3 length: 15 amino acids. The trim removed 5 bases at V and 2 bases at J, leaving 7 bases unmatched. Germline V gives CDR1 MNHEY, CDR2 SVGAGI. This chain's CDR3 is CASSQGAGHQETQYF. CDR3 in DNA: TGTGCCAGCAGTCAGGGGGCAGGCCATCAAGAGACCCAGTACTTC.

This rearrangement joins TRBV5-1 to TRBJ2-3, with 16 positions matching TRBD2. There are 16 residues in the CDR3. V dropped 5 bases and J dropped 3; count of bases not matched to a gene: 3. CDR1 is SGHRS, CDR2 YFSETQ, per germline. The CDR3 bases are TGCGCCAGCAGGGGACTAGCGGGGGGGCCTACAGATACGCAGTATTTT. This gives the protein CASRGLAGGPTDTQYF.

This chain's CDR3 is CASVRGGTYEQYF. In nucleotides, the CDR3 is TGTGCCAGCGTTCGGGGGGGCACCTACGAGCAGTACTTC. This chain uses TRBV28 with TRBJ2-7; 8 bases map to TRBD2. The CDR3 has 13 residues. CDR1 is MDHEN and CDR2 is SYDVKM in the germline V gene. Germline trimming cut 8 bases from V and 2 bases from J; bases unmatched to any gene: 5.

The rearrangement joins TRBV30 to TRBJ1-2; weak D call: TRBD1 (6 bases). V was pared by 1 base and J by 2 bases, with 11 bases between. Germline V lookup: CDR1 GTSNPN, CDR2 SVGIG (reference sequence). The CDR3 has 14 residues. The CDR3 is CAWSGSGDNYGYTF. In nucleotides, the CDR3 is TGTGCCTGGAGTGGATCAGGGGACAACTATGGCTACACCTTC.

The V call is TRBV13, the J call TRBJ1-1; D might be TRBD1 (6 bases). V was shortened by 5 bases and J by 4 bases, with 14 bases between the two germline ends. The CDR3 loop spans 14 amino acids. In germline, CDR1 is PRHDT, CDR2 FYEKMQ (reference sequence). In DNA form, the CDR3 reads TGTGCCAGCAGCGCTGGGAGGGGGGTCACTGAAGCTTTCTTT. Translation gives CASSAGRGVTEAFF.

V is TRBV19 and J is TRBJ2-2; weak D call: TRBD2 (6 bases). This CDR3 has 15 residues. The germline CDR1 and CDR2 sequences are LNHDA and SQIVND (reference sequence). The germline V and J ends were trimmed by 3 bases and 6 bases, with 14 bases remaining between them. CDR3 bases: TGTGCCAGTAGTATTGGGGCGGAGCGGGCCGGGGAGCTGTTTTTT. Encoded protein: CASSIGAERAGELFF.

Concerning this clone: Mismatch with germline at one junction end may stem from a read error. The chain combines TRBV7-7 with TRBJ2-5; 7 bases agree with TRBD1. CDR3 length: 14 amino acids. Germline V lookup: CDR1 SSHAT, CDR2 FNYEAQ (reference sequence). The CDR3 DNA reads as TGTGCTAGCAGCCCGGACAGGTTTTCAGAGACCCAGTACTTC. This encodes CASSPDRFSETQYF.

This clone appeared once. The rearrangement uses TRBV29-1 and TRBJ1-4; maybe TRBD1 (6 bases). CDR3 length equals 13 residues. Germline V gene lookup returns CDR1 SQVTM and CDR2 ANQGSEA. V shed 3 bases and J shed 8 bases, with 13 bases lying between them. CDR3 amino acids: CSVEGGAREKLFF. The CDR3 bases are TGCAGCGTTGAGGGGGGGGCGCGGGAAAAACTGTTTTTT.

V gene TRBV15 combines with J gene TRBJ1-1; 8 bases map to TRBD1. Germline-derived CDR1 and CDR2 are LNHNV and YYDKDF (reference sequence). J lost 10 bases, V lost 3 bases, and 13 bases had no gene match. This CDR3 has 15 residues. The CDR3 protein is CATSSEDRVPPGAFF. CDR3 in DNA: TGTGCCACCAGCAGCGAGGACAGGGTCCCCCCTGGAGCTTTCTTT.

In its sample, this clone was seen once. The chain recombines TRBV19 with TRBJ2-7, with D possibly being TRBD2 (6 bases). Germline values: CDR1 LNHDA, CDR2 SQIVND (reference sequence). This CDR3 is 16 amino acids long. V dropped 5 bases and J dropped 0 bases, with 17 bases sitting between them. The CDR3, as DNA: TGTGCCAGTAGTTCGGCTACCGGACTACTCTCCTACGAGCAGTACTTC. Encoded protein: CASSSATGLLSYEQYF.

CDR3 nucleotide sequence: TGTGCCAGCTCTCTTAGGGGAACCGGGACAATGAACACTGAAGCTTTCTTT. This codes for CASSLRGTGTMNTEAFF. This chain uses TRBV18 with TRBJ1-1, with D perhaps TRBD1 (6 bases). Germline V gene lookup returns CDR1 KGHSH and CDR2 LQKENI. The germline V and J ends were trimmed by 6 bases and 0 bases, with 20 bases remaining between them. CDR3 length: 17 residues.

The chain has TRBV5-1 and TRBJ2-5; 9 nucleotides agree with TRBD2. The germline V gene encodes CDR1 SGHRS and CDR2 YFSETQ. J was trimmed by 4 bases and V by 7 bases; bases with no gene match: 14. The CDR3 is made up of 16 amino acids. The CDR3 is CASGDPTSGLPETQYF. In DNA, the CDR3 is TGCGCCAGCGGGGATCCGACTAGCGGCCTTCCAGAGACCCAGTACTTC.

The V and J genes are TRBV4-1 and TRBJ1-6; a possible D gene is TRBD1 (6 bases). The germline CDR1 and CDR2 sequences are MGHRA and YSYEKL. Trimming took off 3 bases at V and 7 bases at J, with 13 bases between the two ends. CDR3 length equals 15 residues. The CDR3 DNA sequence: TGCGCCAGCAGCCAGCAGGGGACGGGGAATTCACCCCTCCACTTT. Its protein product is CASSQQGTGNSPLHF.

This clone was found many times. The chain is built from TRBV4-3 and TRBJ1-3; 7 nucleotides line up with TRBD1. This CDR3 spans 16 amino acids. Germline V gene lookup returns CDR1 LGHNA and CDR2 YSLEER. The ends lost 0 bases at V and 4 bases at J; junction bases unmatched: 6. The chain's CDR3 is CASSQDARGHGNTIYF. The CDR3 coding sequence is TGCGCCAGCAGCCAAGATGCGAGGGGGCACGGAAACACCATATATTTT.

The genes are TRBV29-1 and TRBJ2-4, with 10 bases lining up with TRBD1. The J segment lost 6 bases and the V segment lost 2 bases, leaving 4 bases of the junction unmatched. Germline V gives CDR1 SQVTM, CDR2 ANQGSEA. The CDR3 runs 14 residues. The CDR3 region has the DNA TGCAGCGTTGAAAAGCGGGACAGGGGAAACATTCAGTACTTC. It specifies CSVEKRDRGNIQYF.

This chain connects TRBV5-1 to TRBJ2-7; 7 bases match TRBD1. The trim removed 0 bases at V and 4 bases at J, leaving 10 bases unmatched. The CDR3 runs 16 residues. Germline CDR1 and CDR2: SGHRS and YFSETQ. The CDR3 sequence: CASSLAGQVLGYEQYF. DNA of the CDR3: TGCGCCAGCAGCTTGGCCGGACAGGTCCTGGGGTACGAGCAGTACTTC.

This clone showed up just a few times. The chain is built from TRBV10-2 and TRBJ1-6; D unclear. Trimming cost V 8 bases and J 7 bases, with 12 bases left between them. Germline V CDR1 and CDR2: WSHSY, SAAADI. The CDR3 spans 13 residues. The CDR3 nucleotides are TGCGCCAGCGAGGAAGGGAGGAATTCACCCCTCCACTTT. As protein: CASEEGRNSPLHF.

V is TRBV3-1 (or the pseudogene TRBV3-2) and J is TRBJ2-1, with D perhaps matching TRBD1 (6 bases). The CDR3 extends over 14 amino acids. Trimming stripped 3 bases from V and 6 bases from J, with 12 bases between. Germline V gene sequence: CDR1 LGHDT, CDR2 YNNKEL (reference sequence). CDR3 DNA sequence: TGTGCCAGCAGCCAGCCCGACAGGAGCAATGAGCAGTTCTTC. Its protein product is CASSQPDRSNEQFF.

This chain connects TRBV20-1 to TRBJ1-1; D remains ambiguous. The germline V and J ends were trimmed by 8 bases and 9 bases, with 10 bases remaining between them. CDR3 size: 9 residues. Germline-derived CDR1 and CDR2 are DFQATT and SNEGSKA (reference sequence). CDR3: CSTKAQAFF. CDR3 in DNA: TGCAGTACTAAAGCCCAAGCTTTCTTT.

The genes are TRBV29-1 and TRBJ2-7; tentative D call: TRBD1 (6 bases). This CDR3 has 14 residues. The V and J ends lost 4 bases and 4 bases respectively, with 17 bases between them. The germline gives CDR1 SQVTM, CDR2 ANQGSEA. CDR3 nucleotides: TGCAGCGTTGCCCCTGGACAGCCTGGGTACGAGCAGTACTTC. Translating it yields CSVAPGQPGYEQYF.

This chain connects TRBV10-2 to TRBJ2-3; D perhaps matches TRBD2 (5 bases). Germline assignment: CDR1 WSHSY and CDR2 SAAADI. This CDR3 has 15 residues. V lost 3 bases to trimming and J lost 1 base, with 11 bases between them. Written as DNA, the CDR3 is TGCGCCAGCAGTGAACCGGGGAGCCGCACAGATACGCAGTATTTT. Protein sequence: CASSEPGSRTDTQYF.